One sample yielded the 19 T cell receptor beta chains listed below, sequenced in a study of cytomegalovirus exposure and HLA in healthy donors. The PCR had 60 Vbeta and 13 Jbeta primers. Assay used: immunoSEQ multiplex PCR; TCRdb lists only in-frame clones, some missing. The data contain about 40,000 clones, 80% to 90% of them singletons. The sample taken for sequencing was PBMCs. The receptors come from a woman aged 40 to 50 in good health and CMV-seropositive.

On this clone: An end of the junction does not agree with germline; a read error may underlie this. This rearrangement joins TRBV9 to TRBJ2-2, with D perhaps matching TRBD2 (7 bases). This CDR3 has 15 residues. From germline, CDR1 is SGDLS and CDR2 YYNGEE. The CDR3 coding sequence is TGTGCCAGCACCGTAGGGGGGGCGAACACCGGGGAGCTGTTTTTT. This gives the protein CASTVGGANTGELFF.

The chain has TRBV7-2 and TRBJ2-2; TRBD1 might be the D (6 bases). Trimming took 5 bases from V and 2 from J, leaving 9 bases between them. This CDR3 is 14 amino acids long. Germline CDR1 SGHTA, CDR2 FQGNSA. Here the CDR3 reads CASSPDSNTGELFF. The CDR3 coding sequence is TGTGCCAGCAGCCCGGACAGTAACACCGGGGAGCTGTTTTTT.

CDR3 bases: TGTGCCAGCACCCCAAGGCCTAGGGATACGCAGTATTTT. Translated, it gives CASTPRPRDTQYF. The chain carries TRBV27 and TRBJ2-3; no definite D call. The germline V gene encodes CDR1 MNHEY and CDR2 SMNVEV (reference sequence). There are 13 residues in the CDR3. V was shortened by 7 bases and J by 6 bases, with 14 bases between the two germline ends.

The chain employs TRBV10-3 and TRBJ1-2; no clear D. Germline V CDR1 and CDR2: ENHRY, SYGVKD. The CDR3 length is 14 residues. The V end was cut by 10 bases, the J end by 0 bases, with 15 bases between. In DNA form, the CDR3 reads TGTGCCAGCGCTTCCCCTACCTCTAACTATGGCTACACCTTC. It translates to CASASPTSNYGYTF.

This clone appeared a single time. One junction end disagrees with the germline gene, perhaps due to a read error. J is TRBJ2-7 and V is TRBV18; 9 positions agree with TRBD1. This CDR3 region has 16 residues. CDR1 is KGHSH, CDR2 LQKENI, per germline. In nucleotides, the CDR3 is TGTGCCAGCTCATACGGCGGGACAGGGTATTCCTCCGAGCAGTACTTC. It codes for CASSYGGTGYSSEQYF.

The V call is TRBV6-4, the J call TRBJ2-3, with D unresolved. There are 14 residues in the CDR3. Per germline, CDR1 MRHNA and CDR2 SNTAGT. With 5 bases removed from V and 2 bases from J, the gap between germline ends came to 11 bases. CDR3 amino acids: CASSPGSSTDTQYF. Here the CDR3 DNA reads TGTGCCAGCAGTCCCGGTTCCTCCACAGATACGCAGTATTTT.

This clone appeared a few times. The chain couples TRBV5-4 to TRBJ1-5; no reliable D call. From germline, CDR1 is SGHNT and CDR2 YYREEE (reference sequence). The V end was cut by 2 bases, the J end by 4 bases, with 10 bases between. This CDR3 region has 14 residues. CDR3 amino acids: CASSLDTANQPQHF. The CDR3 nucleotides are TGTGCCAGCAGCTTAGACACAGCTAATCAGCCCCAGCATTTT.

The gene calls are TRBV9 and TRBJ2-5; 7 nucleotides agree with TRBD2. There are 15 residues in the CDR3. Germline CDR1 SGDLS, CDR2 YYNGEE. Losses at the gene ends were 4 bases for V and 3 bases for J; bases not matched to a gene: 9. The CDR3, as DNA: TGTGCCAGCAGCCTTTCCCTAGCGGAGGAAGAGACCCAGTACTTC. Translated: CASSLSLAEEETQYF.

The chain couples TRBV27 to TRBJ2-7; 8 bases agree with TRBD2. CDR3 length equals 15 residues. Looked up from germline, CDR1 is MNHEY and CDR2 is SMNVEV (reference sequence). J gave up 3 bases and V 3 bases, and 7 bases lay outside the gene matches. DNA of the CDR3: TGTGCCAGCAGTTTGCCGGGGGGGACCCTCTACGAGCAGTACTTC. Residues: CASSLPGGTLYEQYF.

CDR3: CASSLGGGELFF. The CDR3 DNA is TGTGCCAGCAGCTTGGGAGGCGGGGAGCTGTTTTTT. The genes are TRBV5-6 and TRBJ2-2; no clear D gene. The V gene lost 0 bases and the J gene lost 7 bases, with 4 bases spanning the gap. This CDR3 has 12 amino acids. CDR1 SGHDT and CDR2 YYEEEE come from the germline V gene.

As DNA, the CDR3 is TGTGCCAGCAGCTTATCAGGGGGCTTCGGCAATCAGCCCCAGCATTTT. Its protein product is CASSLSGGFGNQPQHF. This chain uses TRBV11-2 with TRBJ1-5; 8 positions agree with TRBD1. CDR3 length: 16 residues. CDR1 and CDR2 from the germline V gene are SGHAT and FQNNGV. The junction had 5 bases not matched to a gene; V was cut back by 2 bases and J by 2 bases. The full variable domain, its missing parts supplied by reference TRBV11-2 and TRBJ1-5, is EAGVAQSPRYKIIEKRQSVAFWCNPISGHATLYWYQQILGQGPKLLIQFQNNGVVDDSQLPKDRFSAERLKGVDSTLKIQPAKLEDSAVYLCASSLSGGFGNQPQHFGDGTRLSIL.

The J gene is TRBJ2-5, the V gene TRBV5-1, with 11 bases fitting TRBD1. The end of the DNA aligns better with TRBJ2-7, so the J call may be wrong. Germline values: CDR1 SGHRS, CDR2 YFSETQ. The CDR3 sequence is 15 residues long. The CDR3 sequence: CASSWTGGVSYEQYF. The CDR3 coding sequence is TGCGCCAGCAGCTGGACAGGGGGCGTCTCCTACGAGCAGTACTTC.

This chain connects TRBV7-8 to TRBJ1-4, with 8 positions matching TRBD1. Unmatched junction bases numbered 7, after V lost 5 bases and J lost 5 bases. Germline-derived CDR1 and CDR2 are SGHVS and FQNEAQ. The CDR3 runs 15 residues. The CDR3 sequence is CASSRGGQENEKLFF. The CDR3 DNA reads TGTGCCAGCAGCAGGGGGGGACAGGAAAATGAAAAACTGTTTTTT.

This clone was counted a single time. This chain links TRBV23-1 with TRBJ2-4, with 12 bases that match TRBD1. TRBV23-1 is marked as an open reading frame, function uncertain. The CDR3 extends over 19 amino acids. J gave up 4 bases and V 7 bases, and 17 bases lay outside the gene matches. CDR3 nucleotide sequence: TGCGCCAGCACCCCCAATCCCGGGACAGGGGGCGCTTCTAAAAACATTCAGTACTTC. Translation gives CASTPNPGTGGASKNIQYF.

The chain couples TRBV6-1 to TRBJ2-7; 7 bases align to TRBD2. The germline V gene encodes CDR1 MNHNS and CDR2 SASEGT. After removal of 5 bases from V and 11 bases from J, the junction contained 6 bases not matched to a gene. The CDR3 is 11 residues long. For the CDR3, the DNA is TGTGCCAGCAGTTATCCCCGGGAGGAGTACTTC. Protein sequence: CASSYPREEYF.

The chain recombines TRBV9 with TRBJ1-6; TRBD1 is a possible D gene (6 bases). Per the germline V gene, CDR1 is SGDLS and CDR2 is YYNGEE. V lost 4 bases and J 0 bases, leaving 11 bases between the germline ends. This CDR3 comprises 16 residues. CDR3 coding DNA: TGTGCCAGCAGCAAGACAGGCAGCTCCTATAATTCACCCCTCCACTTT. Translated: CASSKTGSSYNSPLHF.

V gene TRBV5-5 combines with J gene TRBJ1-6; the D is unclear. Germline CDR1 and CDR2: SGHKS and YYEKEE (reference sequence). V was shortened by 0 bases and J by 3 bases, with 10 bases between the two germline ends. This CDR3 region has 16 residues. The CDR3 sequence is CASSLGPRGYNSPLHF. CDR3 nucleotide sequence: TGTGCCAGCAGCTTGGGGCCCCGGGGCTATAATTCACCCCTCCACTTT. Full variable domain (missing parts from reference TRBV5-5 and TRBJ1-6): DAGVTQSPTHLIKTRGQQVTLRCSPISGHKSVSWYQQVLGQGPQFIFQYYEKEERGRGNFPDRFSARQFPNYSSELNVNALLLGDSALYLCASSLGPRGYNSPLHFGNGTRLTVT.

This chain links TRBV10-3 with TRBJ1-2, with 10 positions matching TRBD1. V trimming: 4 bases; J trimming: 3 bases; junction bases outside the gene matches: 5. This CDR3 is built from 15 residues. Germline CDR1 is ENHRY and CDR2 is SYGVKD. CDR3 sequence: CAISAPGTGDYGYTF. CDR3 nucleotide sequence: TGTGCCATCAGTGCCCCCGGGACAGGGGACTATGGCTACACCTTC.

V gene TRBV27 combines with J gene TRBJ1-5; no firm D call. The CDR3 sequence is 12 residues long. The germline V and J ends were trimmed by 6 bases and 6 bases, with 9 bases remaining between them. The germline CDR1 and CDR2 sequences are MNHEY and SMNVEV (reference sequence). CDR3 nucleotides: TGTGCCAGCAGCTCGGGTGTTCAGCCCCAGCATTTT. It is translated as CASSSGVQPQHF.